These T cell receptor beta chains were read from a single sample in a study of T cell repertoires in cytomegalovirus infection. Their cognate antigens are unknown. TCRdb itself ran the reads through MiXCR, one entry per CDR3 protein. This sample has some 500,000 distinct CDR3 sequences, with 25% to 35% found just once. Specimen: cultured PBMCs, collected from culture after CMV antigen stimulation. These receptors originate from a human donor in good health (CMV status not recorded). Some clones in this sample may be carry-over from other donors' samples. The CDR3 runs from the conserved cysteine through the conserved F or W. Fields, in order: clone size, D gene, J gene, V gene, CDR3 DNA, CDR3 protein. D genes are given only for firm matches. Expanded clones are given a class, and other clones once, few, many or no size at all.

clone_size: .
d_call: TRBD2
j_call: TRBJ2-2
v_call: TRBV12-3/TRBV12-4
cdr3_nt: TGTGCCAGCAGAAACATCCAGGGACTAGCGGAAGTGGGGGCCGGGGAGCTGTTTTTT
cdr3_aa: CASRNIQGLAEVGAGELFF

clone_size: .
d_call: .
j_call: TRBJ2-1
v_call: TRBV6-5
cdr3_nt: TGTGCCAGCACGTCGCGCTCCTACAATGAGCAGTTCTTC
cdr3_aa: CASTSRSYNEQFF

clone_size: few
d_call: TRBD1
j_call: TRBJ1-1
v_call: TRBV19
cdr3_nt: TGTGCCAGTAGTTTCTTAACAGGGGGCGGTGGCACTGAAGCTTTCTTT
cdr3_aa: CASSFLTGGGGTEAFF

clone_size: many
d_call: TRBD1
j_call: TRBJ1-4
v_call: TRBV7-2
cdr3_nt: TGTGCCAGCAGCTTAGCCGGACAGGGAAGGGAAAAACTGTTTTTT
cdr3_aa: CASSLAGQGREKLFF

clone_size: .
d_call: .
j_call: TRBJ2-3
v_call: TRBV7-2
cdr3_nt: TGTACCAGCAGCTTAGTAGCAGCTAGCACAGATACGCAGTATTTT
cdr3_aa: CTSSLVAASTDTQYF

clone_size: .
d_call: TRBD1
j_call: TRBJ1-6
v_call: TRBV20-1
cdr3_nt: TGCAGTGCCAATCGGACAGGGACGTACTCCTATAATTCACCCCTCCACTTT
cdr3_aa: CSANRTGTYSYNSPLHF

clone_size: few
d_call: .
j_call: TRBJ2-7
v_call: TRBV7-2
cdr3_nt: TGTGCCAGCAGCCTCTCCGTTTCCTACGAGCAGTACTTC
cdr3_aa: CASSLSVSYEQYF

clone_size: .
d_call: .
j_call: TRBJ2-5
v_call: TRBV19
cdr3_nt: TGTGCCAGTAGTAACCAGGGCCAGCTACAAGAGACCCAGTACTTC
cdr3_aa: CASSNQGQLQETQYF

clone_size: .
d_call: .
j_call: TRBJ2-5
v_call: TRBV18
cdr3_nt: TGTGCCAGCTCACCACCAAACCGGGACCAAGAGACCCAGTACTTC
cdr3_aa: CASSPPNRDQETQYF

clone_size: few
d_call: .
j_call: TRBJ2-1
v_call: TRBV7-2
cdr3_nt: TGTGCCAGCAGTAGGGGAAGGTTAGATGAGCAGTTCTTC
cdr3_aa: CASSRGRLDEQFF

clone_size: .
d_call: .
j_call: TRBJ2-1
v_call: TRBV6-2/TRBV6-3
cdr3_nt: TGTGCCAGCAGTTACCGCAAACCCAGAGGGGTCCACAATGAGCAGTTCTTC
cdr3_aa: CASSYRKPRGVHNEQFF

clone_size: many
d_call: TRBD2
j_call: TRBJ2-2
v_call: TRBV10-3
cdr3_nt: TGTGCCATCAGTGGCCCAGGAAGGCTAGCGGGAGTTCAAACCGGGGAGCTGTTTTTT
cdr3_aa: CAISGPGRLAGVQTGELFF

clone_size: .
d_call: .
j_call: TRBJ2-3
v_call: TRBV9
cdr3_nt: TGTGCCAGCAGCGTCGGTGGGTCGGACATCACAGATACGCAGTATTTT
cdr3_aa: CASSVGGSDITDTQYF

clone_size: .
d_call: .
j_call: TRBJ2-7
v_call: TRBV7-9
cdr3_nt: TGTGCCAGCAGCTTAGTCCCCGGTACCTACGAGCAGTACTTC
cdr3_aa: CASSLVPGTYEQYF

clone_size: few
d_call: .
j_call: TRBJ1-2
v_call: TRBV7-2
cdr3_nt: TGTGCCAGCAGCGGGGAAGGCTATGGCTACACCTTC
cdr3_aa: CASSGEGYGYTF

clone_size: .
d_call: .
j_call: TRBJ1-4
v_call: TRBV7-3
cdr3_nt: TGTGCCAGCAGCCTACAGGCGCCGGGGGAAAAACTGTTTTTT
cdr3_aa: CASSLQAPGEKLFF